This TCR beta chain was captured by sequencing in a study of T cell responses to AZD1222 COVID-19 vaccine. Profiling relied on immunoSEQ multiplex PCR, and the TCRdb table lists in-frame clones only, not all of them. The sample shows tens of thousands of clones, about 93% of them seen only once. V was shortened by 0 bases and J by 2 bases, with 12 bases between the two germline ends. Per germline, CDR1 SGHRS and CDR2 YFSETQ. The CDR3 length is 15 residues. The starting material was peripheral blood, obtained on day 0 of MenACWY control vaccination. The clonotype originates from an adult in good health. The chain is built from TRBV5-1 and TRBJ2-7, with D tentatively TRBD1 (6 bases). The CDR3 DNA follows: TGCGCCAGCAGCTTGGACCCTGGACAGCCCTACGAGCAGTACTTC. Translated: CASSLDPGQPYEQYF.